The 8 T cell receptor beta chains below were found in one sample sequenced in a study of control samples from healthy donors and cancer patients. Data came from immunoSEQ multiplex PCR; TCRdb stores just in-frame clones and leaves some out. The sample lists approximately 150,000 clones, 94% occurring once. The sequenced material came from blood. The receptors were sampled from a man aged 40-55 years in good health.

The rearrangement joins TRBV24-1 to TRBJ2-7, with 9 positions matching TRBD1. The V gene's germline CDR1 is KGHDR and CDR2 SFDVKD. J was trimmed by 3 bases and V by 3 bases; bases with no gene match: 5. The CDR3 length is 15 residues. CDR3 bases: TGTGCCACCAGTGATCCGGGACAGGGCTTCTACGAGCAGTACTTC. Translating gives CATSDPGQGFYEQYF.

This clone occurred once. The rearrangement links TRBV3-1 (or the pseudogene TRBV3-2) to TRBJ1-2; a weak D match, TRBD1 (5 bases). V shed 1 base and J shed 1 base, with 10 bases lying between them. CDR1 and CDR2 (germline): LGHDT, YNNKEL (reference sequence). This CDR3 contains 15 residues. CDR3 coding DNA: TGTGCCAGCAGCCAAGCCCCGGACAATAACTATGGCTACACCTTC. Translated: CASSQAPDNNYGYTF.

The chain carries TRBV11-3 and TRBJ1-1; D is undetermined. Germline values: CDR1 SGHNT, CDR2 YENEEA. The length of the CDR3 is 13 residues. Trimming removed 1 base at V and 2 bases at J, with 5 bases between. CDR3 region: CASSLAPNTEAFF. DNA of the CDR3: TGTGCCAGCAGCTTAGCCCCAAACACTGAAGCTTTCTTT.

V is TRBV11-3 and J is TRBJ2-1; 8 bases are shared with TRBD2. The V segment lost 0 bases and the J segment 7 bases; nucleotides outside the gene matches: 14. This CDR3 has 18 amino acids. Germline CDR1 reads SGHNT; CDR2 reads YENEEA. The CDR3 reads CASSLDREGRGLGNEQFF. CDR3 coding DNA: TGTGCCAGCAGCTTAGATCGGGAGGGTCGGGGTCTTGGGAATGAGCAGTTCTTC.

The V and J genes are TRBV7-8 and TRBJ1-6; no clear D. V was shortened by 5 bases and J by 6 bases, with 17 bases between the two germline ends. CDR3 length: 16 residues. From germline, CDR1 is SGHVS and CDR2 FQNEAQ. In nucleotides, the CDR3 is TGTGCCAGCAGCCCTAATCCTATGGCTGCTAATTCACCCCTCCACTTT. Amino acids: CASSPNPMAANSPLHF.

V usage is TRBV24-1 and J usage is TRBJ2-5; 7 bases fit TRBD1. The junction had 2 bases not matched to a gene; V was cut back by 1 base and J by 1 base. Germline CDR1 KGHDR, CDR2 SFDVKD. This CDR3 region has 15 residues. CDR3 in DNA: TGTGCCACCAGTGATTTAAGGGACAGCCAAGAGACCCAGTACTTC. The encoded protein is CATSDLRDSQETQYF.

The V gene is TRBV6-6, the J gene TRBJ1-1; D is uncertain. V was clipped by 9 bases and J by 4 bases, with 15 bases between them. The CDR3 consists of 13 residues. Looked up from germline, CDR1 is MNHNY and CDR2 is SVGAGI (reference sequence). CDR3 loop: CASIPLGSTEAFF. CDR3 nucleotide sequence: TGTGCCAGTATTCCCCTTGGGAGCACTGAAGCTTTCTTT.

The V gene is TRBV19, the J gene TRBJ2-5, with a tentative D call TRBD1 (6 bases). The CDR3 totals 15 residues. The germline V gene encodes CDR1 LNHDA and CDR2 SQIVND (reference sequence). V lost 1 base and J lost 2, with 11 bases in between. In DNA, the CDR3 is TGTGCCAGTAGTATAGGGGGGCAGATACAAGAGACCCAGTACTTC. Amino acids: CASSIGGQIQETQYF.